This TCR beta chain stems from a study of response to subunit inactivated influenza vaccine. Whole-study results and caveats: It was the authors' suggestion that each seasonal influenza vaccination recruits few new T cells.

With regard to this clonotype: What it binds is not known.

The junction had 11 bases not matched to a gene; V was cut back by 11 bases and J by 9 bases. This CDR3 spans 13 amino acids. The germline CDR1 and CDR2 sequences are MNHNS and SASEGT. Each CDR3 protein gets one entry after TCRdb re-called the RT-PCR reads with MiXCR. The repertoire has about 700,000 distinct CDR3 sequences, 15% to 18% of them found once; the top ten carry under 14%. The sequence derives from a man in his fifties or sixties who received an inactivated influenza vaccine. This chain links TRBV6-1 with TRBJ2-1; 9 bases agree with TRBD1. Sequencing used PBMCs from blood, obtained roughly 12 days after vaccination. CDR3 amino acids: CAVTGTGSVEQFF. The CDR3 bases are TGTGCCGTAACCGGGACAGGGTCGGTTGAGCAGTTCTTC.